This is a list of T cell receptor beta chains from one sample in a study of shared clonotypes between healthy human individuals. Using immunoSEQ multiplex PCR, the repertoire was profiled, and TCRdb retains in-frame clones only, with some absent. The data hold about 980,000 clones, with about three quarters observed a single time. Sequencing was done on a sample of memory CD4+ T cells sorted from blood. The source of these receptors is a man between 18 and 35 years old in good health. Both conserved end residues are trimmed from each CDR3.

j_call v_call cdr3_length cdr3_aa
TRBJ2-3 TRBV7-9 10 ASSSAGGTQY
TRBJ1-5 TRBV5-6 13 ASSFGWDSNQPQH
TRBJ2-1 TRBV10-3 12 ATQTSGGAYEQF
TRBJ2-4 TRBV4-1 15 ASSQASGGLAKNIQY
TRBJ1-2 TRBV11-3 10 ASSSTGVGYT
TRBJ2-7 TRBV6-5 13 ASSRGLAGANEQY
TRBJ1-2 TRBV30 12 AWDLIQGNYGYT
TRBJ2-5 TRBV19 15 ASSIAVTSGGAKTQY
TRBJ1-5 TRBV19 12 ASSISSGDQPQH
TRBJ2-3 TRBV4-3 14 ASSPQAAGITDTQY
TRBJ1-1 TRBV4-2 14 ASSQDLTGGGGEAF
TRBJ1-3 TRBV6-5 13 ASSYPGEDGNTIY
TRBJ1-1 TRBV19 12 ASSDRAGNTEAF
TRBJ1-4 TRBV7-2 14 ASSSGHGRTNEKLF
TRBJ2-7 TRBV4-2 10 ASSLSSYEQY
TRBJ2-5 TRBV1 12 TSSQDHRGETQY
TRBJ2-2 TRBV20-1 9 SARDTGELF
TRBJ1-1 TRBV2 13 ASRDGTGGETEAF
TRBJ1-2 TRBV5-6 10 ASSLGTAGYT
TRBJ1-2 TRBV19 13 ASSMGRTGNYGYT
TRBJ1-2 TRBV28 12 ASSTLDRVGGYT
TRBJ2-4 TRBV9 12 ASSVEGRGDIQY
NA TRBV7-9 13 ASSLDVLAGAEQY
TRBJ2-2 TRBV2 15 ASSAETGGASTGELF
TRBJ1-1 TRBV30 10 AWSTSWAEAF
TRBJ2-1 TRBV14 13 ASSQNSGGAGEQF
TRBJ2-5 TRBV7-8 13 ASSSRQGAWETQY
TRBJ2-2 TRBV30 12 AWSVGVNTGELF
TRBJ1-6 TRBV11-2 15 ASSLAPRGSYNSPLH
TRBJ2-2 TRBV30 15 AWSAGLAGGHAGELF
TRBJ1-4 TRBV19 12 ASSLSVVNEKLF
TRBJ1-1 TRBV6-5 11 ASTRTGNTEAF
TRBJ2-2 TRBV5-1 13 ASSPGTSVAGELF
TRBJ2-1 TRBV5-1 14 ASSLESSGTYNEQF
TRBJ2-3 TRBV5-1 10 ASSLEGETQY